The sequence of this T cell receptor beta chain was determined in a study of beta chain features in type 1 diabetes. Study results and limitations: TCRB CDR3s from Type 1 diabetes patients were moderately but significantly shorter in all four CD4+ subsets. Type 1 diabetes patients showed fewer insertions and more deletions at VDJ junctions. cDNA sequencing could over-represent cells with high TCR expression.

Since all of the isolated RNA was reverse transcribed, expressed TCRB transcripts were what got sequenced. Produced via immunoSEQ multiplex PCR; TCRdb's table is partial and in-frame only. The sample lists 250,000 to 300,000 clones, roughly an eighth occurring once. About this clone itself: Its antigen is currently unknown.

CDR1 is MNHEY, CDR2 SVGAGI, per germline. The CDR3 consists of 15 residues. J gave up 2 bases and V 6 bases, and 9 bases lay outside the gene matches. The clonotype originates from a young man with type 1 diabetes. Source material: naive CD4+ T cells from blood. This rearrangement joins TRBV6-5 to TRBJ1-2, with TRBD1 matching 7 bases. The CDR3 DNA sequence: TGTGCCAGCAGAAGGCCCGGGACAGAGAACTATGGCTACACCTTC. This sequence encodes CASRRPGTENYGYTF.